Listed below are T cell receptor beta chains from one sample, sequenced in a study of neoadjuvant nivolumab and ipilimumab in lung cancer. The repertoire was sequenced with immunoSEQ multiplex PCR; TCRdb's copy has only in-frame clones and lacks some. Of about 38,000 clones listed, 85% to 90% are singletons. This sample comprised peripheral blood, obtained before neoadjuvant nivolumab, alone or with ipilimumab. The source of these receptors is an adult with non-small cell lung cancer. CDR3s include the opening cysteine and the closing phenylalanine or tryptophan. A D gene is named only where the DNA matches it firmly. Clone size is not always given. Where it is, it says once, few, many or a class for expanded clones.

D gene	V gene	clone size	CDR3 length	J gene	CDR3 protein	CDR3 DNA
TRBD1	TRBV9	.	14	TRBJ2-7	CASSEQGTPYEQYF	TGTGCCAGCAGCGAACAGGGGACCCCCTACGAGCAGTACTTC
.	TRBV18	few	12	TRBJ1-1	CASGQDSFEAFF	TGTGCCAGCGGGCAAGACAGTTTTGAAGCTTTCTTT
.	TRBV7-2	few	14	TRBJ2-7	CASSSDWRAYEQYF	TGTGCCAGCAGCTCGGACTGGAGGGCCTACGAGCAGTACTTC
.	TRBV6-1	once	10	TRBJ1-1	CASSDAEAFF	TGTGCCAGCAGTGACGCTGAAGCTTTCTTT
.	TRBV30	.	15	TRBJ2-1	CAWNPGGSGYNEQFF	TGTGCCTGGAACCCCGGGGGATCGGGCTACAATGAGCAGTTCTTC
TRBD1	TRBV27	.	13	TRBJ1-2	CASSLTGGYGYTF	TGTGCCAGCAGTTTGACAGGGGGTTATGGCTACACCTTC
TRBD1	TRBV5-1	.	16	TRBJ1-1	CASSPRTGTGDTEAFF	TGCGCCAGCAGTCCTCGGACCGGGACAGGGGACACTGAAGCTTTCTTT
TRBD2	TRBV5-1	.	16	TRBJ2-7	CASSPFLSGGSYEQYF	TGCGCCAGCAGCCCATTCCTTAGCGGGGGGTCCTACGAGCAGTACTTC
TRBD2	TRBV4-3	.	15	TRBJ2-5	CASSQDGSGGETQYF	TGCGCCAGCAGCCAAGATGGTAGCGGGGGGGAGACCCAGTACTTC
TRBD2	TRBV5-4	few	16	TRBJ2-2	CASSLPPSGNPGELFF	TGTGCCAGCAGCTTGCCCCCTAGCGGGAATCCCGGGGAGCTGTTTTTT
.	TRBV5-5	.	12	TRBJ2-7	CASSLAGTKLNF	TGTGCCAGCAGCTTGGCCGGGACGAAACTGAACTTC
.	TRBV5-1	.	14	TRBJ1-5	CASSLGDQSQPQHF	TGCGCCAGCAGCTTGGGGGATCAGAGTCAGCCCCAGCATTTT
TRBD2	TRBV18	.	15	TRBJ2-7	CASSPGGLAGYEQYF	TGTGCCAGCTCACCAGGGGGACTAGCGGGGTACGAGCAGTACTTC
TRBD1	TRBV27	.	15	TRBJ2-3	CASGQGAVGPDTQYF	TGTGCCAGCGGTCAGGGGGCTGTCGGTCCAGATACGCAGTATTTT
.	TRBV14	.	13	TRBJ2-2	CASSQDITGELFF	TGTGCCAGCAGCCAAGATATCACCGGGGAGCTGTTTTTT
.	TRBV27	.	13	TRBJ2-7	CASRVADKREQYF	TGTGCCAGCAGAGTAGCGGACAAGCGAGAGCAGTACTTC
.	TRBV4-3	.	15	TRBJ2-5	CASSLDLGTAETQYF	TGCGCCAGCAGCCTAGATCTGGGGACCGCAGAGACCCAGTACTTC
.	TRBV28	.	15	TRBJ2-1	CASSFGRSSYNEQFF	TGTGCCAGCAGTTTTGGGAGGAGCTCCTACAATGAGCAGTTCTTC
TRBD1	TRBV6-1	.	17	TRBJ1-2	CASSEATQGAMKYGYTF	TGTGCCAGCAGTGAAGCGACACAGGGGGCGATGAAGTATGGCTACACCTTC
TRBD1	TRBV6-5	.	14	TRBJ2-5	CASISDRDQETQYF	TGTGCCAGCATATCAGACAGGGACCAAGAGACCCAGTACTTC
TRBD2	TRBV5-4	.	17	TRBJ2-1	CASSLGLARSSYNEQFF	TGTGCCAGCAGCTTGGGACTAGCGAGGAGCTCCTACAATGAGCAGTTCTTC
.	TRBV5-1	.	12	TRBJ2-7	CASSLGTAGQYF	TGCGCCAGCAGCTTGGGAACCGCTGGGCAGTACTTC